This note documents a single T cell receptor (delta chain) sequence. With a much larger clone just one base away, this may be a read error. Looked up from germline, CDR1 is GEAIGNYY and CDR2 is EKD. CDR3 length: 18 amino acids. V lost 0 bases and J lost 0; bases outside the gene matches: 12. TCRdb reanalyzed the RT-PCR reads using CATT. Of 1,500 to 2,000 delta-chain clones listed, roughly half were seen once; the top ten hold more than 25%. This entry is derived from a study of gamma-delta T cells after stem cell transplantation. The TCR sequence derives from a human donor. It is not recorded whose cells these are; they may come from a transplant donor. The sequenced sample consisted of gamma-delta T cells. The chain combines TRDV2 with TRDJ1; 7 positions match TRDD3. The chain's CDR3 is CACDTLGGPPPYTDKLIF. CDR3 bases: TGTGCCTGTGACACCCTGGGGGGTCCTCCGCCGTACACCGATAAACTCATCTTT.